This entry lists 27 T cell receptor beta chains sequenced from one sample in a study of blood T cell repertoires in COVID-19. Profiled with immunoSEQ multiplex PCR; TCRdb holds only in-frame clones, not every one. This repertoire shows fewer than 350,000 clones, 85% found once; its top ten account for 1.5% to 2%. Source material: PBMCs or T cells enriched from blood (not recorded which). The receptors come from a woman in her twenties or thirties who had been exposed to COVID-19.

CDR3 bases: TGTGCCAGCAGTTTTGACAGGGTCGGAGCCCATGAGCAGTTCTTC. Residues: CASSFDRVGAHEQFF. V and J are TRBV27 and TRBJ2-1, with 7 bases identical to TRBD1. From germline, CDR1 is MNHEY and CDR2 SMNVEV (reference sequence). The CDR3 covers 15 residues. After removal of 3 bases from V and 8 bases from J, the junction contained 10 bases not matched to a gene.

The chain links TRBV28 to TRBJ2-3; 7 bases map to TRBD2. There are 15 residues in the CDR3. The germline V gene encodes CDR1 MDHEN and CDR2 SYDVKM. Unmatched junction bases numbered 11, after V lost 7 bases and J lost 4 bases. The CDR3 protein is CASTLGGGPADTQYF. CDR3 DNA sequence: TGTGCCAGCACCTTGGGGGGAGGGCCCGCAGATACGCAGTATTTT. Supplemented by reference TRBV28 and TRBJ2-3, the full variable domain reads DVKVTQSSRYLVKRTGEKVFLECVQDMDHENMFWYRQDPGLGLRLIYFSYDVKMKEKGDIPEGYSVSREKKERFSLILESASTNQTSMYLCASTLGGGPADTQYFGPGTRLTVL.

V gene TRBV5-8 combines with J gene TRBJ1-5; a weak D match, TRBD1 (5 bases). V was pared by 4 bases and J by 2 bases, with 10 bases between. The CDR3 sequence is 14 residues long. Germline CDR1 SGHTS, CDR2 YDEGEE. CDR3 loop: CASSRQGGNQPQHF. The CDR3, as DNA: TGTGCCAGCAGCCGGCAAGGGGGCAATCAGCCCCAGCATTTT.

This chain connects TRBV7-9 to TRBJ1-3, with 9 bases lining up with TRBD1. Germline-derived CDR1 and CDR2 are SEHNR and FQNEAQ (reference sequence). The CDR3 covers 18 residues. The V segment lost 8 bases and the J segment 2 bases; nucleotides outside the gene matches: 16. The CDR3 loop reads CASGRDRDLPPAGNTIYF. CDR3 sequence (DNA): TGTGCCAGCGGGAGGGACAGGGATTTACCTCCTGCTGGAAACACCATATATTTT.

The rearrangement joins TRBV30 to TRBJ2-1; TRBD1 aligns across 7 bases. Germline lookup yields CDR1 GTSNPN and CDR2 SVGIG (reference sequence). The V gene end was trimmed by 1 base and the J gene end by 8 bases; junction bases not matched to a gene: 11. CDR3 length equals 15 residues. CDR3 sequence reads: CAWSETGIGIDEQFF. DNA of the CDR3: TGTGCCTGGAGTGAGACAGGGATCGGAATTGATGAGCAGTTCTTC.

This chain links TRBV9 with TRBJ2-6, with D possibly being TRBD2 (5 bases). This CDR3 contains 17 residues. Trimming cost V 0 bases and J 2 bases, with 12 bases left between them. Germline lookup yields CDR1 SGDLS and CDR2 YYNGEE. The CDR3 nucleotides are TGTGCCAGCAGCGTAGACCTAGCAAGTGCTGGGGCCAACGTCCTGACTTTC. Translation gives CASSVDLASAGANVLTF. The whole variable domain, filled in from reference TRBV9 and TRBJ2-6, reads DSGVTQTPKHLITATGQRVTLRCSPRSGDLSVYWYQQSLDQGLQFLIQYYNGEERAKGNILERFSAQQFPDLHSELNLSSLELGDSALYFCASSVDLASAGANVLTFGAGSRLTVL.

V is TRBV28 and J is TRBJ1-1; D is perhaps TRBD1 (5 bases). CDR3 length equals 15 residues. Germline loops: CDR1 MDHEN, CDR2 SYDVKM. With 4 bases removed from V and 5 bases from J, the gap between germline ends came to 17 bases. The CDR3, as DNA: TGTGCCAGCAGTTCCTCCGGGGGGGTTGGAACTGAAGCTTTCTTT. It codes for CASSSSGGVGTEAFF.

The chain has TRBV9 and TRBJ1-6; TRBD1 is a possible D gene (6 bases). V was pared by 4 bases and J by 9 bases, with 20 bases between. The V gene's germline CDR1 is SGDLS and CDR2 YYNGEE. This CDR3 comprises 16 residues. In DNA, the CDR3 is TGTGCCAGCAGCCCGGTTGGGGACATTCGTATTTCACCCCTCCACTTT. Protein sequence: CASSPVGDIRISPLHF.

This chain connects TRBV7-9 to TRBJ1-5; D unresolved. The CDR3 consists of 15 residues. CDR1 SEHNR and CDR2 FQNEAQ come from the germline V gene (reference sequence). Trimming stripped 6 bases from V and 1 base from J, with 13 bases between. The CDR3 DNA sequence: TGTGCCAGCAGTAATGGTCAGGAAAGCAATCAGCCCCAGCATTTT. Protein: CASSNGQESNQPQHF.

For this clone: Other DNA sequences in the sample encode the same CDR3. The chain uses TRBV18 and TRBJ1-3; possibly TRBD1 for D (5 bases). Per germline, CDR1 KGHSH and CDR2 LQKENI. Trimming removed 0 bases at V and 2 bases at J, with 8 bases between. The CDR3 consists of 15 residues. CDR3 in amino acids: CASSPPTGAGNTIYF. The DNA of the CDR3 is TGTGCCAGCTCACCACCAACGGGGGCTGGAAACACCATATATTTT.

The J gene is TRBJ2-1, the V gene TRBV5-1, with 8 bases matching TRBD2. The CDR3 loop spans 18 amino acids. Germline V gives CDR1 SGHRS, CDR2 YFSETQ. V was clipped by 8 bases and J by 0 bases; unmatched bases: 16. CDR3 in amino acids: CASFQGAGDKRSYNEQFF. Here the CDR3 DNA reads TGCGCCAGTTTTCAAGGAGCGGGGGATAAACGCTCCTACAATGAGCAGTTCTTC.

CDR3 sequence reads: CASSPSDMTNTGELFF. CDR3 nucleotide sequence: TGTGCCAGCTCACCATCCGACATGACGAACACCGGGGAGCTGTTTTTT. The chain has TRBV18 and TRBJ2-2; D unresolved. The V gene lost 2 bases and the J gene lost 0 bases, with 10 bases spanning the gap. The V gene's germline CDR1 is KGHSH and CDR2 LQKENI. The CDR3 is 16 amino acids.

V gene TRBV28 combines with J gene TRBJ2-3; 7 bases fit TRBD1. This CDR3 has 18 amino acids. V dropped 5 bases and J dropped 0; count of bases not matched to a gene: 14. Germline V lookup: CDR1 MDHEN, CDR2 SYDVKM. In DNA form, the CDR3 reads TGTGCCAGCAGTCCACAGGGGCTAGGGGTTCCTAGCACAGATACGCAGTATTTT. Translation: CASSPQGLGVPSTDTQYF.

The chain links TRBV27 to TRBJ2-5, with unresolved D. V was clipped by 6 bases and J by 0 bases, with 11 bases between them. CDR1 and CDR2 (germline): MNHEY, SMNVEV (reference sequence). This CDR3 is 14 amino acids long. CDR3 nucleotide sequence: TGTGCCAGCAGGCCTCCAGAAAACCAAGAGACCCAGTACTTC. Translated, it gives CASRPPENQETQYF.

The gene calls are TRBV5-1 and TRBJ2-7, with 14 positions matching TRBD2. This CDR3 contains 16 residues. Germline-derived CDR1 and CDR2 are SGHRS and YFSETQ. Losses at the gene ends were 4 bases for V and 2 bases for J; bases not matched to a gene: 5. The CDR3 DNA reads as TGCGCCAGCAGCCCGCTGACTAGCGGGGGGGCCTACGAGCAGTACTTC. This encodes CASSPLTSGGAYEQYF.

The V call is TRBV7-9, the J call TRBJ1-6; weak D call: TRBD1 (6 bases). V lost 5 bases and J lost 17, with 19 bases in between. This CDR3 has 13 residues. CDR1 SEHNR and CDR2 FQNEAQ come from the germline V gene (reference sequence). CDR3 nucleotide sequence: TGTGCCAGCAGCACACTGGGGGACAACCTTATCCACTTT. Translated, it gives CASSTLGDNLIHF.

The chain combines TRBV14 with TRBJ2-2; D remains unclear. Trimming cost V 1 base and J 4 bases, with 13 bases left between them. The germline V gene encodes CDR1 SGHDN and CDR2 FVKESK. This CDR3 contains 16 residues. Here the CDR3 reads CASSQVSSRSTGELFF. DNA of the CDR3: TGTGCCAGCAGCCAAGTGTCTAGTCGATCCACCGGGGAGCTGTTTTTT.

The rearrangement uses TRBV28 and TRBJ2-7; 11 nucleotides match TRBD1. Germline V lookup: CDR1 MDHEN, CDR2 SYDVKM. The J segment lost 5 bases and the V segment lost 7 bases, leaving 10 bases of the junction unmatched. There are 15 residues in the CDR3. For the CDR3, the DNA is TGTGCCAGCAACAGTCCCGGGACAGGGGGTAACGAGCAGTACTTC. This gives the protein CASNSPGTGGNEQYF.

The gene calls are TRBV6-4 and TRBJ1-6; D unresolved. The CDR3 loop spans 16 amino acids. Germline CDR1 reads MRHNA; CDR2 reads SNTAGT. V lost 6 bases and J lost 10, with 22 bases in between. This CDR3 is CASRTTRLPVRSPLHF. For the CDR3, the DNA is TGTGCCAGCAGGACGACAAGGCTCCCGGTTCGGTCACCCCTCCACTTT.

The rearrangement joins TRBV5-1 to TRBJ2-3; D unresolved. This CDR3 has 14 amino acids. The germline CDR1 and CDR2 sequences are SGHRS and YFSETQ. V lost 6 bases and J 1 base, leaving 12 bases between the germline ends. DNA for the CDR3: TGCGCCAGCACCCTTGGAGATGGCACAGATACGCAGTATTTT. Residues: CASTLGDGTDTQYF.

The CDR3 region is CASSRTSGSYEQYF. The CDR3 coding sequence is TGTGCCAGCAGTCGAACTAGCGGGTCCTACGAGCAGTACTTC. This chain uses TRBV27 with TRBJ2-7; 9 nucleotides agree with TRBD2. Trimming at V came to 5 bases and at J to 1 base, leaving 3 bases not matched to a gene. This CDR3 spans 14 amino acids. The germline V gene has CDR1 MNHEY and CDR2 SMNVEV (reference sequence).

The chain is built from TRBV5-6 and TRBJ2-5, with D uncertain. This CDR3 has 13 amino acids. Germline CDR1 SGHDT, CDR2 YYEEEE. V was cut by 2 bases and J by 2 bases, with 7 bases left in between. The CDR3 loop is CASSFRSQETQYF. As DNA, the CDR3 is TGTGCCAGCAGCTTCAGGTCTCAAGAGACCCAGTACTTC.

The rearrangement joins TRBV5-5 to TRBJ2-3; 12 bases agree with TRBD2. The V gene end was trimmed by 4 bases and the J gene end by 4 bases; junction bases not matched to a gene: 7. The length of the CDR3 is 16 residues. CDR1 and CDR2 (germline): SGHKS, YYEKEE (reference sequence). CDR3 sequence (DNA): TGTGCCAGCAGCCCCCTAGCGGGAGGGCCGGCAGATACGCAGTATTTT. Protein: CASSPLAGGPADTQYF.

This clone was recorded only once. The J gene is TRBJ2-3, the V gene TRBV19; 10 bases line up with TRBD2. The CDR3 runs 16 residues. V shed 2 bases, J shed 3 bases, and the junction held 5 bases outside the gene matches. Germline CDR1 LNHDA, CDR2 SQIVND (reference sequence). The CDR3 DNA reads as TGTGCCAGTAGTATACAGCGGGGGGGCTTTACAGATACGCAGTATTTT. The encoded protein is CASSIQRGGFTDTQYF.

This clone appeared a single time. The sample carries other DNA sequences with the same CDR3. This chain links TRBV28 with TRBJ1-2, with no clear D. Germline V gene sequence: CDR1 MDHEN, CDR2 SYDVKM. The CDR3 length is 12 residues. Trimming cost V 2 bases and J 3 bases, with 4 bases left between them. Here the CDR3 DNA reads TGTGCCAGCAGTTTAGCAGACTATGGCTACACCTTC. The encoded protein is CASSLADYGYTF.

The chain combines TRBV4-3 with TRBJ1-3, with D perhaps matching TRBD1 (6 bases). The length of the CDR3 is 18 residues. Germline CDR1 LGHNA, CDR2 YSLEER. V was pared by 1 base and J by 3 bases, with 19 bases between. The CDR3 region has the DNA TGCGCCAGCAGCCAAGTAGGCGAGACAGGTATACGTGGAAACACCATATATTTT. This codes for CASSQVGETGIRGNTIYF.

The gene calls are TRBV5-1 and TRBJ2-5; D gene uncertain. Germline V gene sequence: CDR1 SGHRS, CDR2 YFSETQ. Trimming pared 4 bases from V and 1 base from J, leaving 5 bases between. This CDR3 has 12 residues. CDR3 protein: CASSPSQETQYF. The CDR3 coding sequence is TGCGCCAGCAGCCCTTCCCAAGAGACCCAGTACTTC.